Reported below is one TCR beta chain. This clone was seen only a few times. No cognate antigen has been identified for it. No qualities accompany the bases; no much larger clone lies one base away. The data stem from a study of T cell changes during pregnancy in multiple sclerosis (dated by TCRdb to about 2019). With regard to the full study: The study looked at changes in the T cell repertoire across pregnancy in women with multiple sclerosis.

The CDR3 runs 13 residues from the cysteine to the phenylalanine. Just CDR3 DNA is preserved here, 39 bases in frame from base 1. Trimming costs V 0 bases and J 5 bases, and their ends lie 7 bases apart. The germline V gene supplies CDR1 MNHEY and CDR2 SVGAGI. The method was the immunoSEQ multiplex PCR assay. Here the immuneACCESS table is served through TCRdb, limited to in-frame sequences with V and J called. Missing clones are a known gap in these copies; in checked studies unresolved V genes cover under half, and the rest lacks a known reason. The sample contains around 59,000 clones, roughly 92% of them found a single time. The ten biggest clones cover 0.7% to 1% of the sample.

This receptor was taken from a female donor with multiple sclerosis, enrolled in a pregnancy study. This specimen consisted of peripheral blood, obtained in the first trimester of pregnancy. The rearranged segments are TRBV6-5 and TRBJ1-1; TRBD1 could be the D gene, as 6 bases match. The CDR3 protein is CASSYSGGTEAFF. The DNA is TGTGCCAGCAGTTACTCAGGGGGAACTGAAGCTTTCTTT.